One and the same sample provided the 3 T cell receptor beta chains below, sequenced in a study of blood T cell repertoires in COVID-19. Libraries were prepared by immunoSEQ multiplex PCR; TCRdb keeps only in-frame clonotypes and omits some of them. The sample lists a few hundred thousand clones, approximately 80% occurring once. The sample taken for sequencing was peripheral blood. The receptors were gathered from a man younger than 45 who had recovered from COVID-19.

This clone was recorded a few times. This sequence joins TRBV4-1 and TRBJ1-2; 8 bases are a match to TRBD1. CDR3 length: 15 amino acids. J was trimmed by 3 bases and V by 2 bases; bases with no gene match: 5. Germline V CDR1 and CDR2: MGHRA, YSYEKL. The CDR3 bases are TGCGCCAGCAGCCAACGGACAGGGTCCGACTATGGCTACACCTTC. It is translated as CASSQRTGSDYGYTF.

This clone has just one count. The V and J genes are TRBV7-2 and TRBJ2-1; the D is unclear. The CDR3 runs to 14 residues. Germline CDR1 is SGHTA and CDR2 is FQGNSA. Trimming removed 1 base from V and 9 bases from J, with 13 bases in between. CDR3 in amino acids: CASSLEDTLFEQFF. CDR3 nucleotides: TGTGCCAGCAGCTTAGAAGACACCCTTTTTGAGCAGTTCTTC.

The chain has TRBV11-2 and TRBJ1-2; maybe TRBD1 (5 bases). V lost 4 bases, J lost 2 bases, and 11 bases lay in between. This CDR3 region has 14 residues. CDR1 and CDR2 (germline): SGHAT, FQNNGV. CDR3 in amino acids: CASSSQQDNYGYTF. The CDR3 DNA reads as TGTGCCAGCAGCTCCCAACAGGACAACTATGGCTACACCTTC.